The clone carrying this TCR beta chain was observed a few times. This entry belongs to a study of shared clonotypes between healthy human individuals. Trimming at V came to 4 bases and at J to 2 bases, leaving 5 bases not matched to a gene. Per germline, CDR1 SGHRS and CDR2 YFSETQ. The CDR3 loop spans 17 amino acids. Assay runs were performed at deep level. The data were produced by immunoSEQ multiplex PCR, yet TCRdb's version contains in-frame clones alone and is incomplete. The sample holds hundreds of thousands of clones, approximately 79% seen once. The receptor was isolated from a young woman in good health. Sequencing was carried out using memory CD4+ T cells sorted from blood. Subset noted: CD45RA-negative fraction. The chain employs TRBV5-1 and TRBJ2-3; TRBD2 agrees at 15 bases. CDR3: CASSQGLAGGTTDTQYF. CDR3 in DNA: TGCGCCAGCAGCCAGGGACTAGCGGGAGGTACCACAGATACGCAGTATTTT.